Presented here are 22 T cell receptor beta chains from one specimen sequenced in a study of molecular identifiers for immune sequencing clone quantification. TCRdb re-derived calls from the PCR reads in MiXCR, one entry per CDR3 protein. Of hundreds of thousands of distinct CDR3 sequences in the sample, approximately 24% are singletons; the top ten hold approximately 0.75%. The sequenced sample was naive CD8+ T cells from blood, with Jurkat cell RNA spiked in. As to subset: FACS-sorted CD8+CD4-CCR7+CD45RA+ naive T cells. The receptors were sampled from a human donor in good health. Some libraries in this study had Jurkat cell RNA spiked in.

Only a few counts were recorded for this clonotype. The chain has TRBV2 and TRBJ2-7; the D gene is possibly TRBD2 (6 bases). The CDR3 is made up of 17 amino acids. Germline-derived CDR1 and CDR2 are SNHLY and FYNNEI. V was trimmed by 1 base and J by 6 bases, leaving 22 bases between them. CDR3 nucleotides: TGTGCCAGCAGTGAAGAGAGCGGGTCTCTAAACCTCGGCGAGCAGTACTTC. Translation gives CASSEESGSLNLGEQYF.

In the case of this clonotype: This may come from a read error, since a much larger clone is one base off. This chain uses TRBV7-6 with TRBJ1-1; 7 nucleotides match TRBD1. This CDR3 spans 15 amino acids. V shed 5 bases and J 4 bases; nucleotides not matched to a gene: 10. Germline V gene data show CDR1 as SGHVS and CDR2 as FNYEAQ. In nucleotides, the CDR3 is TGTGCCAGCAGCATAGGGATAGGGGGCATCACTGAAGCTTTCTTT. It encodes CASSIGIGGITEAFF.

This clonotype was counted at least ten times. CDR3 DNA: TGTGCCAGCGGGGTTGGAAATCAGCCCCAGCATTTT. It translates to CASGVGNQPQHF. The gene calls are TRBV27 and TRBJ1-5, with D unclear. Germline V CDR1 and CDR2: MNHEY, SMNVEV (reference sequence). With 8 bases removed from V and 4 bases from J, the gap between germline ends came to 9 bases. The CDR3 runs to 12 residues.

With regard to this clonotype: Sequence at one end of the junction differs from germline and may be a read error. The genes are TRBV27 and TRBJ2-3; tentatively, D is TRBD1 or TRBD2 (5 bases each). This CDR3 has 15 residues. CDR1 and CDR2 from the germline V gene are MNHEY and SMNVEV (reference sequence). CDR3 sequence: CARSSFRGLTDTQYF. Written as DNA, the CDR3 is TGTGCCCGCAGTTCCTTCCGGGGCCTCACAGATACGCAGTATTTT.

On this clonotype itself: A much larger clone sits a single nucleotide away, making a read error possible. The chain couples TRBV4-3 to TRBJ2-1; D may correspond to TRBD1 or TRBD2 (5 bases each). The germline V gene encodes CDR1 LGHNA and CDR2 YSLEER. The CDR3 runs to 15 residues. The V and J ends lost 0 bases and 8 bases respectively, with 14 bases between them. CDR3 in DNA: TGCGCCAGCAGCCAAGAACGGGACGAGTACGATGAGCAGTTCTTC. It encodes CASSQERDEYDEQFF.

With regard to this clonotype: A much larger clone lies a single base off, so this may be a read error. The V and J genes are TRBV13 and TRBJ1-1, with D maybe TRBD1 (6 bases). The CDR3 is 14 amino acids. Per the germline V gene, CDR1 is PRHDT and CDR2 is FYEKMQ (reference sequence). V was clipped by 5 bases and J by 7 bases, with 17 bases between them. As DNA, the CDR3 is TGTGCCAGCAGCCCCCAAGGCAGGGGATTTGAAGCTTTCTTT. Translation gives CASSPQGRGFEAFF.

There are a few counts of this clonotype. This chain uses TRBV7-9 with TRBJ2-3; 10 bases are a match to TRBD1. The CDR3 contains 15 residues. The trim removed 11 bases at V and 3 bases at J, leaving 11 bases unmatched. The germline gives CDR1 SEHNR, CDR2 FQNEAQ (reference sequence). In DNA, the CDR3 is TGTGCCTCAGCCCTTAGACAGGGGGCAACAGATACGCAGTATTTT. Translated: CASALRQGATDTQYF.

This chain links TRBV2 with TRBJ1-2; D uncertain. The germline V gene has CDR1 SNHLY and CDR2 FYNNEI. Trimming stripped 8 bases from V and 8 bases from J, with 24 bases between. CDR3 length equals 15 residues. CDR3 in amino acids: CASGALDGLYSGYTF. CDR3 nucleotides: TGTGCCAGCGGAGCCCTGGACGGTCTCTATTCCGGCTACACCTTC.

In this sample, this clonotype turned up many times. This chain links TRBV3-1 with TRBJ1-5, with D possibly being TRBD1 (6 bases). CDR3 size: 20 residues. Germline V CDR1 and CDR2: LGHDT, YNNKEL (reference sequence). V lost 0 bases and J 7 bases, leaving 28 bases between the germline ends. The CDR3 DNA sequence: TGTGCCAGCAGCCAAGATCCATTCGATACAGGGCGCTCCTCGGGGCAGCCCCAGCATTTT. The encoded protein is CASSQDPFDTGRSSGQPQHF.

The rearrangement uses TRBV4-3 and TRBJ1-2; D not resolved. The CDR3 consists of 15 residues. V was pared by 0 bases and J by 4 bases, with 12 bases between. Germline-derived CDR1 and CDR2 are LGHNA and YSLEER. Written as DNA, the CDR3 is TGCGCCAGCAGCCAAGATTGGAAGGATATCTATGGCTACACCTTC. This encodes CASSQDWKDIYGYTF.

There are many counts of this clonotype. The chain recombines TRBV9 with TRBJ2-2; weak D call: TRBD2 (5 bases). Trimming stripped 0 bases from V and 1 base from J, with 7 bases between. This CDR3 contains 15 residues. The V gene's germline CDR1 is SGDLS and CDR2 YYNGEE. This CDR3 reads CASSVGGGNTGELFF. For the CDR3, the DNA is TGTGCCAGCAGCGTAGGAGGAGGGAACACCGGGGAGCTGTTTTTT. Full variable domain (rest looked up from reference TRBV9 and TRBJ2-2): DSGVTQTPKHLITATGQRVTLRCSPRSGDLSVYWYQQSLDQGLQFLIQYYNGEERAKGNILERFSAQQFPDLHSELNLSSLELGDSALYFCASSVGGGNTGELFFGEGSRLTVL.

The chain is built from TRBV6-5 and TRBJ2-2; D remains ambiguous. The CDR3 totals 14 residues. Germline CDR1 is MNHEY and CDR2 is SVGAGI. Trimming shortened V by 2 bases and J by 4 bases, and 8 bases separated the two germline ends. The CDR3 region is CASSYEVFTGELFF. CDR3 DNA sequence: TGTGCCAGCAGTTACGAGGTCTTCACCGGGGAGCTGTTTTTT.

This clonotype was found many times. V usage is TRBV6-2 or TRBV6-3 and J usage is TRBJ1-5; 7 bases line up with TRBD1. Germline CDR1 and CDR2: MNHEY and SVGEGT. Trimming at V came to 0 bases and at J to 0 bases, leaving 11 bases not matched to a gene. The CDR3 runs 19 residues. CDR3 nucleotide sequence: TGTGCCAGCAGTTACTCGAACCGGGACAGCTATTATAGCAATCAGCCCCAGCATTTT. Its translation: CASSYSNRDSYYSNQPQHF.

This clonotype was observed a single time. Since a much larger clone is just one base distant, this may be a read error. The rearrangement links TRBV12-3 or TRBV12-4 to TRBJ2-7, with TRBD2 as a possible D gene (7 bases). V shed 5 bases and J shed 6 bases, with 17 bases lying between them. CDR3 length: 14 residues. CDR3 sequence reads: CASSGGGLSAEQYF. In DNA form, the CDR3 reads TGTGCCAGCAGTGGAGGGGGACTATCTGCCGAGCAGTACTTC.

J is TRBJ2-1 and V is TRBV9; 9 bases agree with TRBD2. The CDR3 has 16 residues. Germline V gives CDR1 SGDLS, CDR2 YYNGEE. With V trimmed by 0 bases and J by 12 bases, 13 bases remained unmatched. For the CDR3, the DNA is TGTGCCAGCAGCGTAGCTACTCTAGCGGGAATCGGTGGGCAGTTCTTC. Translating gives CASSVATLAGIGGQFF.

Worth noting for this clonotype: It may be a read error: a sequence one base away is much more abundant. The chain couples TRBV20-1 to TRBJ2-7, with D perhaps TRBD2 (5 bases). Trimming cost V 4 bases and J 4 bases, with 17 bases left between them. The CDR3 extends over 14 amino acids. From germline, CDR1 is DFQATT and CDR2 SNEGSKA (reference sequence). The CDR3 here is CSAMDPDFIYEQYF. The CDR3 DNA reads TGCAGTGCTATGGATCCGGACTTCATTTACGAGCAGTACTTC.

This rearrangement joins TRBV20-1 to TRBJ2-5; D gene uncertain. Deletions cut 0 bases from V and 0 bases from J, with 17 bases between. The CDR3 is 17 residues long. Germline lookup yields CDR1 DFQATT and CDR2 SNEGSKA (reference sequence). The CDR3 bases are TGCAGTGCTAGAGATTTTAGCCAGCTGAGGTACCAAGAGACCCAGTACTTC. This encodes CSARDFSQLRYQETQYF.

The rearrangement uses TRBV29-1 and TRBJ1-2; D possibly corresponds to TRBD1 (6 bases). The CDR3 runs 14 residues. The germline V gene has CDR1 SQVTM and CDR2 ANQGSEA. Trimming left V 5 bases short and J 2 bases short, with 15 bases between. The CDR3 region has the DNA TGCAGCGTTCATGTGGGGGGCGCGAACTATGGCTACACCTTC. As protein: CSVHVGGANYGYTF. The full variable domain, completed using reference TRBV29-1 and TRBJ1-2, is SAVISQKPSRDICQRGTSLTIQCQVDSQVTMMFWYRQQPGQSLTLIATANQGSEATYESGFVIDKFPISRPNLTFSTLTVSNMSPEDSSIYLCSVHVGGANYGYTFGSGTRLTVV.

In its sample, this clonotype was seen a few times. The chain uses TRBV2 and TRBJ2-1; 7 bases are a match to TRBD2. The germline V gene has CDR1 SNHLY and CDR2 FYNNEI. The CDR3 runs 16 residues. V trimming: 4 bases; J trimming: 3 bases; junction bases outside the gene matches: 9. CDR3: CASSAGVGGNYNEQFF. The CDR3 nucleotides read TGTGCCAGCAGTGCGGGAGTGGGGGGGAACTACAATGAGCAGTTCTTC.

The chain recombines TRBV29-1 with TRBJ2-1; 15 bases agree with TRBD2. V gave up 0 bases and J gave up 10 bases; unmatched junction bases: 4. The CDR3 sequence is 15 residues long. Germline CDR1 is SQVTM and CDR2 is ANQGSEA. The CDR3 DNA is TGCAGCGTTGAAGATTGGACTAGCGGGAGGGGGGAGCAGTTCTTC. This translates into CSVEDWTSGRGEQFF.

The V call is TRBV28, the J call TRBJ2-7, with D possibly being TRBD1 or TRBD2 (7 bases each). Germline CDR1 MDHEN, CDR2 SYDVKM. The CDR3 covers 14 residues. Deletions cut 6 bases from V and 7 bases from J, with 19 bases between. The CDR3 DNA reads TGTGCCAGCAGCCCCGGGGAGGGGGCACAGGAGCAGTACTTC. Protein: CASSPGEGAQEQYF.

This chain uses TRBV9 with TRBJ2-7; D is unclear. V shed 2 bases and J shed 4 bases, with 13 bases lying between them. The CDR3 extends over 14 amino acids. Germline V lookup: CDR1 SGDLS, CDR2 YYNGEE. CDR3 DNA sequence: TGTGCCAGCAGCGTGGGATCAGAACCTTACGAGCAGTACTTC. It is translated as CASSVGSEPYEQYF.